Here is one TCR beta chain with its context. Its target is not known. Trimming stripped 3 bases from V and 7 bases from J, with 25 bases between. The CDR3 totals 17 residues. Germline assignment: CDR1 LNHNV and CDR2 YYDKDF (reference sequence). Unique-molecular-identifier-tagged TCR beta cDNA libraries were used. One entry per CDR3 protein results from TCRdb running MiXCR on the PCR reads. Altogether about 770,000 distinct CDR3 sequences are present, around 45% being singletons, with the ten largest covering 4.9%. This sample is part of a study of post-analysis software for immune sequencing data. Study background: The patients showed relapsing-remitting, secondary progressive and progressive-relapsing multiple sclerosis courses. Study-wide results and limits: The study found significantly lower normalized Chao1 diversity in multiple sclerosis patients than in controls. Samples from a shared batch, those prepared together, strongly co-clustered by F measure. In patients, five TRBV segments were more frequent than in controls, with TRBV5-6, TRBV5-1 and TRBV20-1 among them.

The origin of this receptor is a girl aged 10 to 17 with multiple sclerosis. The chain has TRBV15 and TRBJ2-7; possibly TRBD2 for D (5 bases). Specimen: blood. The CDR3 protein is CATSSQDGWEWWNEQYF. In DNA form, the CDR3 reads TGTGCCACCAGCAGCCAAGATGGGTGGGAGTGGTGGAATGAGCAGTACTTC.